This T cell receptor beta chain stems from a study of CD8+ T cells in alopecia areata. Whole-study results and caveats: Uncertain still, given a single nonresponder, is whether baseline CD8+ expansion links to response.

Between the trimmed V and J ends, which lost 0 bases and 4 bases, there was a span of 11 bases. This CDR3 is built from 14 residues. Germline V gene lookup returns CDR1 SQVTM and CDR2 ANQGSEA. There are a few counts of this clone. The target antigen is unknown. cDNA reverse transcribed from extracted RNA served as the sequencing template. Generated by immunoSEQ multiplex PCR, the TCRdb table keeps only in-frame clones and is missing some. The profile covers fewer than 200,000 clones, with around 60% appearing a single time and 13% to 15% taken by the ten largest. Treatment meaning: oral pan-JAK inhibitor, 5-10 mg twice daily. As part of sample collection, lesional scalp punch biopsies and peripheral blood were taken from alopecia areata patients.

The chain combines TRBV29-1 with TRBJ2-3; maybe TRBD2 (5 bases). Material: CD4+ T cells sorted from blood, obtained at week 24, from a patient treated with tofacitinib. This clonotype originated in a human donor with alopecia areata. CDR3 loop: CSVEDRGNADTQYF. CDR3 bases: TGCAGCGTTGAAGATCGAGGGAACGCAGATACGCAGTATTTT.